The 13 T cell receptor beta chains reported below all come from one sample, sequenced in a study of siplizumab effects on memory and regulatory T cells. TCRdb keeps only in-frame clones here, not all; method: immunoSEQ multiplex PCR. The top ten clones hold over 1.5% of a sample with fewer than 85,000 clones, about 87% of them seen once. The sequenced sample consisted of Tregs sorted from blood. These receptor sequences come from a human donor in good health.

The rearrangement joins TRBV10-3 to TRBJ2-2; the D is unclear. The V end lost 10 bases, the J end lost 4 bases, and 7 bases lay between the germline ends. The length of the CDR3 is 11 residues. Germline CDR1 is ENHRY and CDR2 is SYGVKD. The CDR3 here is CATQSTGELFF. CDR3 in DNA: TGTGCCACACAGAGCACCGGGGAGCTGTTTTTT.

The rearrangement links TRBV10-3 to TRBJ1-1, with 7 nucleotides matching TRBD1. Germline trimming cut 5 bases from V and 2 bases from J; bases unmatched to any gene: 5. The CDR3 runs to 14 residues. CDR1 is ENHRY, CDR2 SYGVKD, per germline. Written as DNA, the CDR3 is TGTGCCATCAGTCCCCAGGGGGGAAACACTGAAGCTTTCTTT. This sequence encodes CAISPQGGNTEAFF.

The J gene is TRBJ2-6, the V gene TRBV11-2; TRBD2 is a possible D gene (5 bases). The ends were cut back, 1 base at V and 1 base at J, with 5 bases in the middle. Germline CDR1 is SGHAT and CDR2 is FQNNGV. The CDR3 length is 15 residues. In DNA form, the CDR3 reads TGTGCCAGCAGCTTAGGACTATCTGGGGCCAACGTCCTGACTTTC. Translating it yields CASSLGLSGANVLTF.

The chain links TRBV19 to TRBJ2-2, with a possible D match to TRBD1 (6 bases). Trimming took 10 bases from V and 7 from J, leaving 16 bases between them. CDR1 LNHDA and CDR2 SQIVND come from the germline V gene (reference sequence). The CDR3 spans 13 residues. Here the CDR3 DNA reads TGTGCCACAAACAGGGAATTGGACGGGGAGCTGTTTTTT. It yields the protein CATNRELDGELFF.

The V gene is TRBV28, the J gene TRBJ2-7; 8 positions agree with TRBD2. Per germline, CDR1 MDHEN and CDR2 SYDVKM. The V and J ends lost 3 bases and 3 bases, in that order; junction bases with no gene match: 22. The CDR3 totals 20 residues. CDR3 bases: TGTGCCAGCAGTTTGGCCCTCGCGGGGGGCGGAACTCATTTCCTCTACGAGCAGTACTTC. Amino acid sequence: CASSLALAGGGTHFLYEQYF.

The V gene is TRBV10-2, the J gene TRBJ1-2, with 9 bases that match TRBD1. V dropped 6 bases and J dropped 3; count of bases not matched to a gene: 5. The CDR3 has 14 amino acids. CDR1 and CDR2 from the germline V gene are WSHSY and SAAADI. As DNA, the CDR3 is TGCGCCAGCAGGAGGACAGGGGAGGACTATGGCTACACCTTC. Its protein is CASRRTGEDYGYTF.

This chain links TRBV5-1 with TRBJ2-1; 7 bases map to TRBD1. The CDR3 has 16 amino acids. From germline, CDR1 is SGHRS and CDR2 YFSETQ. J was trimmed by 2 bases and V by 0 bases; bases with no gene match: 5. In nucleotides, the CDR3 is TGCGCCAGCAGCTTGGGGACAGGAGCAACCTACAATGAGCAGTTCTTC. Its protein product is CASSLGTGATYNEQFF.

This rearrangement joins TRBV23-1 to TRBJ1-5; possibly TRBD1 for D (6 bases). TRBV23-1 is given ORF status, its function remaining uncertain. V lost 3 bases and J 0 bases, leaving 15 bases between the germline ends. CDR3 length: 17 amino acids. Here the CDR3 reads CASSHVTQGHSNQPQHF. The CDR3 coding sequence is TGCGCCAGCAGTCACGTCACACAGGGACATAGCAATCAGCCCCAGCATTTT.

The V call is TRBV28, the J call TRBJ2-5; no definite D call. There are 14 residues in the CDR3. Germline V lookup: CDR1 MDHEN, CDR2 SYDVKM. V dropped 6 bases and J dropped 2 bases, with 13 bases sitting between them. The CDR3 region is CASSSHRTQETQYF. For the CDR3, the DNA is TGTGCCAGCAGCTCTCACCGAACTCAAGAGACCCAGTACTTC.

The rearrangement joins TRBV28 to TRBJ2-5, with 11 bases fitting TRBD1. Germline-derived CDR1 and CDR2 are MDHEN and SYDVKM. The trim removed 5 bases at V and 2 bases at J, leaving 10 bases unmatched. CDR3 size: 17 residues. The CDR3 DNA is TGTGCCAGCAGTCCGAGGACCGGGACAGGGGGTCAAGAGACCCAGTACTTC. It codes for CASSPRTGTGGQETQYF.

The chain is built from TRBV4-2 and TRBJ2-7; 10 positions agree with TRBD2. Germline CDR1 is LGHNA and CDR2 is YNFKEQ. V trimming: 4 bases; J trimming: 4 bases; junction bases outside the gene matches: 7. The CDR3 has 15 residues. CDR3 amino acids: CASSLSGGAQYEQYF. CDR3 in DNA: TGTGCCAGCAGCCTAAGCGGGGGGGCTCAATACGAGCAGTACTTC.

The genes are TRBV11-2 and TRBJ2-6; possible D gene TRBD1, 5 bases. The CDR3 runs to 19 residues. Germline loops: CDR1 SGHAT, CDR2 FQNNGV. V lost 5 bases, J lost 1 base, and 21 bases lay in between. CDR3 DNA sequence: TGTGCCAGCAGCCTGGGGCAGGGCCTTATACCTTCTGGGGCCAACGTCCTGACTTTC. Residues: CASSLGQGLIPSGANVLTF.

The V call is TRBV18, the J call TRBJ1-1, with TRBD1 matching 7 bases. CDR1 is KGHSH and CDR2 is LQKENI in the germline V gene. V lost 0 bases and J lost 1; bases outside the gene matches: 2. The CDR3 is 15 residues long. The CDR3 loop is CASSPPTGRNTEAFF. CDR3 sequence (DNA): TGTGCCAGCTCACCACCGACAGGGAGGAACACTGAAGCTTTCTTT.